The rows below give T cell receptor beta chains drawn from one sample of a study of graft-versus-host responses after intestinal transplantation. Assay used: immunoSEQ multiplex PCR; TCRdb lists only in-frame clones, some missing. The profile shows tens of thousands of clones, around four fifths of them singletons. Sequenced material: PBMCs, taken approximately four weeks after intestinal transplant. These receptors were collected from a human patient who received an intestinal transplant, so some T cells may come from the graft donor. The CDR3 runs from the conserved cysteine through the conserved F or W. Fields, in order: clone size, J gene, D gene, V gene, CDR3 DNA, CDR3 protein. A D gene is named only where the DNA matches it firmly. Clone size is not always given. Where it is, it says once, few, many or a class for expanded clones.

clone_size: NA; j_call: TRBJ1-1; d_call: NA; v_call: TRBV27; cdr3_nt: TGTGCCAGCAGTTTATCCGCAGGGTTGAACACTGAAGCTTTCTTT; cdr3_aa: CASSLSAGLNTEAFF
clone_size: NA; j_call: TRBJ1-2; d_call: NA; v_call: TRBV9; cdr3_nt: TGTGCCAGCAGTTCAACAGGGTATGACGGCTACACCTTC; cdr3_aa: CASSSTGYDGYTF
clone_size: NA; j_call: TRBJ2-5; d_call: TRBD2; v_call: TRBV5-6; cdr3_nt: TGTGCCAGCAGCCCCCTCCAGCGGGGGGGCCAGACCCAGTACTTC; cdr3_aa: CASSPLQRGGQTQYF
clone_size: NA; j_call: TRBJ2-1; d_call: NA; v_call: TRBV6-6; cdr3_nt: TGTGCCAGCAGCCGACCCGGGGAGCAGTTCTTC; cdr3_aa: CASSRPGEQFF
clone_size: NA; j_call: TRBJ2-7; d_call: TRBD1; v_call: TRBV7-8; cdr3_nt: TGTGCCAGCAGCTTAACGAGTGGACAGGGGGCCTACGAGCAGTACTTC; cdr3_aa: CASSLTSGQGAYEQYF
clone_size: NA; j_call: TRBJ1-4; d_call: NA; v_call: TRBV30; cdr3_nt: TGTGCCTGGAAAAGGGTCGGGGGCGCGGTGAAACTGTTTTTT; cdr3_aa: CAWKRVGGAVKLFF
clone_size: NA; j_call: TRBJ1-2; d_call: NA; v_call: TRBV27; cdr3_nt: TGTGCCACCGGAGGGGAGGGACAACATAGGGGCTACACCTTC; cdr3_aa: CATGGEGQHRGYTF
clone_size: NA; j_call: TRBJ2-3; d_call: TRBD2; v_call: TRBV9; cdr3_nt: TGTGCCAGCAGCGTAGGTATTGCGGGGGGTAGGGCAGATACGCAGTATTTT; cdr3_aa: CASSVGIAGGRADTQYF
clone_size: NA; j_call: TRBJ1-1; d_call: TRBD1; v_call: TRBV6-5; cdr3_nt: TGTGCCAGCAGCCAGATCAGGGGGCTCGCTGAAGCTTTCTTT; cdr3_aa: CASSQIRGLAEAFF
clone_size: NA; j_call: TRBJ2-3; d_call: NA; v_call: TRBV5-1; cdr3_nt: TGCGCCAGCAGCTCCCGGGACACAAGCACAGATACGCAGTATTTT; cdr3_aa: CASSSRDTSTDTQYF
clone_size: NA; j_call: TRBJ2-7; d_call: TRBD2; v_call: TRBV5-1; cdr3_nt: TGCGCCAGCAGCTTAATATCTAGCGGGGGTTCCTACGAGCAGTACTTC; cdr3_aa: CASSLISSGGSYEQYF
clone_size: NA; j_call: TRBJ2-5; d_call: NA; v_call: TRBV4-2; cdr3_nt: TGTGCCAGCAGCCAAGCTAGAGGCGAGACCCAGTACTTC; cdr3_aa: CASSQARGETQYF
clone_size: NA; j_call: TRBJ2-7; d_call: TRBD1; v_call: TRBV10-2; cdr3_nt: TGCGCCAGCAGTCGAACAGGGGGCCGTGAGGAGCAGTACTTC; cdr3_aa: CASSRTGGREEQYF
clone_size: NA; j_call: TRBJ2-7; d_call: TRBD1; v_call: TRBV5-6; cdr3_nt: TGTGCCAGCAGCCCCTCCGGGACAGGGCGGTACGAGCAGTACTTC; cdr3_aa: CASSPSGTGRYEQYF
clone_size: NA; j_call: TRBJ1-2; d_call: TRBD1; v_call: TRBV13; cdr3_nt: TGTGCCAGCACCCAACAGGGGGCGCGCTATGGCTACACCTTC; cdr3_aa: CASTQQGARYGYTF
clone_size: NA; j_call: TRBJ2-7; d_call: NA; v_call: TRBV19; cdr3_nt: TGTGCCAGTGGGGGGCAGACCCTTTACGAGCAGTACTTC; cdr3_aa: CASGGQTLYEQYF
clone_size: few; j_call: TRBJ2-2; d_call: TRBD2; v_call: TRBV11-2; cdr3_nt: TGTGCCAGCAGCTTATCCGTGACTAGCCTGAACACCGGGGAGCTGTTTTTT; cdr3_aa: CASSLSVTSLNTGELFF
clone_size: NA; j_call: TRBJ2-5; d_call: NA; v_call: TRBV2; cdr3_nt: TGTGCCAGCAGTGAAGAATCAAGGCCTTTCGGCGGGACATACCAAGAGACCCAGTACTTC; cdr3_aa: CASSEESRPFGGTYQETQYF
clone_size: once; j_call: TRBJ2-3; d_call: NA; v_call: TRBV2; cdr3_nt: TGTGCCAGCAGTGACCCAAAGAACAGGGATCGGGCAGATACGCAGTATTTT; cdr3_aa: CASSDPKNRDRADTQYF
clone_size: NA; j_call: TRBJ2-1; d_call: TRBD2; v_call: TRBV19; cdr3_nt: TGTGCCAGTAGCTCCCGGACTAGCGGGAGGGCCGCATCCTACAATGAGCAGTTCTTC; cdr3_aa: CASSSRTSGRAASYNEQFF
clone_size: NA; j_call: TRBJ2-3; d_call: NA; v_call: TRBV28; cdr3_nt: TGTGCCAGCAGTTTGGAACAGGTGCCCGATCAGTATTTT; cdr3_aa: CASSLEQVPDQYF
clone_size: once; j_call: TRBJ2-2; d_call: NA; v_call: TRBV5-5; cdr3_nt: TGTGCCAGCAGCCCTCCGCGATCGCGGACACAGAACGGGGAGCTGTTTTTT; cdr3_aa: CASSPPRSRTQNGELFF
clone_size: NA; j_call: TRBJ2-1; d_call: NA; v_call: TRBV7-3; cdr3_nt: TGTGCCAGCAGCTTAAATTTTGGGACTCTCAATGAGCAGTTCTTC; cdr3_aa: CASSLNFGTLNEQFF